The 9 T cell receptor beta chains reported below all come from one sample, sequenced in a study of cytomegalovirus exposure and HLA in healthy donors. The PCR was carried out with 60 Vbeta primers and 13 Jbeta primers. The repertoire was sequenced with immunoSEQ multiplex PCR; TCRdb's copy has only in-frame clones and lacks some. The repertoire holds 280,000 or so clones, with approximately 90% as singletons. Sequencing used PBMCs. These receptors all come from a woman younger than 35 in good health and CMV-seronegative.

A word on this clone: The sample has other DNA sequences that encode this CDR3 too. The V gene is TRBV18, the J gene TRBJ1-1; D is unclear. Per the germline V gene, CDR1 is KGHSH and CDR2 is LQKENI. V lost 2 bases and J 1 base, leaving 5 bases between the germline ends. This CDR3 has 13 amino acids. CDR3 in DNA: TGTGCCAGCTCACCAAGCGGGAACACTGAAGCTTTCTTT. Protein product: CASSPSGNTEAFF.

The chain has TRBV27 and TRBJ1-6; D unclear. Germline CDR1 is MNHEY and CDR2 is SMNVEV (reference sequence). The CDR3 covers 12 residues. The V end lost 5 bases, the J end lost 6 bases, and 5 bases lay between the germline ends. The CDR3: CASSELNSPLHF. CDR3 DNA sequence: TGTGCCAGCAGTGAACTTAATTCACCCCTCCACTTT.

The V and J genes are TRBV19 and TRBJ2-2, with TRBD2 matching 10 bases. CDR1 LNHDA and CDR2 SQIVND come from the germline V gene (reference sequence). The CDR3 runs 19 residues. The trim removed 1 base at V and 0 bases at J, leaving 8 bases unmatched. CDR3 protein: CASSIARRLAGANTGELFF. The DNA for the CDR3 is TGTGCCAGTAGTATAGCGCGAAGGCTAGCGGGGGCGAACACCGGGGAGCTGTTTTTT.

V is TRBV2 and J is TRBJ2-5; D not resolved. Trimming removed 6 bases at V and 3 bases at J, with 5 bases between. The germline V gene encodes CDR1 SNHLY and CDR2 FYNNEI. The length of the CDR3 is 11 residues. Written as DNA, the CDR3 is TGTGCCAGCAGCCCGGAAGAGACCCAGTACTTC. This sequence encodes CASSPEETQYF. Based on the CDR3 plus reference TRBV2 and TRBJ2-5, the full variable domain is EPEVTQTPSHQVTQMGQEVILRCVPISNHLYFYWYRQILGQKVEFLVSFYNNEISEKSEIFDDQFSVERPDGSNFTLKIRSTKLEDSAMYFCASSPEETQYFGPGTRLLVL.

The chain has TRBV27 and TRBJ2-1; 8 bases are a match to TRBD1. The CDR3 extends over 15 amino acids. V lost 4 bases, J lost 3 bases, and 5 bases stayed unmatched. In germline, CDR1 is MNHEY, CDR2 SMNVEV (reference sequence). In DNA form, the CDR3 reads TGTGCCAGCAGTTCACGGACAGGGATCTACAATGAGCAGTTCTTC. It yields the protein CASSSRTGIYNEQFF.

This sequence joins TRBV14 and TRBJ1-4; D not certain. The CDR3 has 13 amino acids. Trimming took off 3 bases at V and 2 bases at J, with 4 bases between the two ends. In germline, CDR1 is SGHDN, CDR2 FVKESK. This CDR3 reads CASSHRTNEKLFF. Written as DNA, the CDR3 is TGTGCCAGCAGCCACCGTACTAATGAAAAACTGTTTTTT.

The rearrangement links TRBV30 to TRBJ1-2; TRBD1 is a possible D gene (5 bases). The CDR3 covers 12 residues. Per germline, CDR1 GTSNPN and CDR2 SVGIG (reference sequence). V lost 0 bases and J lost 6, with 8 bases in between. The CDR3 region is CAWSVRGNGYTF. For the CDR3, the DNA is TGTGCCTGGAGTGTAAGGGGCAATGGCTACACCTTC.

The J gene is TRBJ1-1, the V gene TRBV19, with 10 bases fitting TRBD1. This CDR3 contains 15 residues. Looked up from germline, CDR1 is LNHDA and CDR2 is SQIVND (reference sequence). After removal of 8 bases from V and 1 base from J, the junction contained 7 bases not matched to a gene. CDR3 in DNA: TGTGCCAGTGCATGGACAGGGGGGAGGAACACTGAAGCTTTCTTT. Protein: CASAWTGGRNTEAFF.

This chain connects TRBV27 to TRBJ2-5; 15 bases map to TRBD2. The V and J ends lost 4 bases and 2 bases, in that order; junction bases with no gene match: 17. Germline assignment: CDR1 MNHEY and CDR2 SMNVEV (reference sequence). There are 21 residues in the CDR3. CDR3 sequence (DNA): TGTGCCAGCAGTTCGATCTTTTTCCCGGGACTAGCGGGGGGTACACAAGAGACCCAGTACTTC. As protein: CASSSIFFPGLAGGTQETQYF.